This T cell receptor beta chain was identified in a study of T cells in Graves' hyperthyroidism and ophthalmopathy. Findings and caveats of the study: The model identified upcoming ophthalmopathy a median 6.5 months ahead of onset.

TCR beta CDR3 region amplification was performed from RNA transcripts. A set of HTBI primers served as the primers for a first-round RT-PCR of the TCR CDR3. TCRdb recomputed calls from the multiplex PCR reads with MiXCR, one row per CDR3 protein. In the table there are approximately 690,000 distinct CDR3 sequences, more than 14% of which are singletons. A few counts support this clonotype. Its target is not known. PBMCs were collected from an approximately 9.5 ml volume of fresh peripheral blood. Germline assignment: CDR1 WSHSY and CDR2 SAAADI. The CDR3 has 16 residues. The J segment lost 0 bases and the V segment lost 7 bases, leaving 6 bases of the junction unmatched.

J is TRBJ2-1 and V is TRBV10-2; 10 bases match TRBD2. Sequencing input: blood. This sequence originates from a woman in her forties or fifties with Graves' ophthalmopathy. The CDR3 protein is CASKTSGQSSYNEQFF. CDR3 DNA: TGCGCCAGCAAGACTAGCGGGCAGAGCTCCTACAATGAGCAGTTCTTC.